These 27 T cell receptor beta chains were all obtained from the same sample, sequenced in a study of blood T cell repertoires in COVID-19 (dated by TCRdb to the early 2020s). Preparation of the library involved the immunoSEQ multiplex PCR assay. Sourced from immuneACCESS, this table was stored by TCRdb with only in-frame sequences that have V and J called. A share of the clones is absent; for the studies checked, an unresolved V gene accounts for under half, and the remainder has no known explanation. Across this sample there are some 350,000 clones, with around 87% seen only once. The ten largest clones capture about 5% of the sample. The sequenced material came from PBMCs or T cells enriched from blood (not recorded which). The receptors originated from a woman aged 25-40 years who had recovered from COVID-19.

The rearrangement links TRBV28 to TRBJ2-7, with 9 nucleotides matching TRBD1. V was pared by 5 bases and J by 3 bases, with 8 bases of the junction left unmatched. This CDR3 is 15 amino acids long. The V gene's germline CDR1 is MDHEN and CDR2 SYDVKM. The CDR3 here is CASSTHDRGIYEQYF. As DNA, the CDR3 is TGTGCCAGCAGTACCCACGACAGGGGGATCTACGAGCAGTACTTC.

The chain links TRBV4-3 to TRBJ1-1; the D is unclear. The length of the CDR3 is 13 residues. The germline V and J ends were trimmed by 0 bases and 5 bases, with 7 bases remaining between them. Germline CDR1 reads LGHNA; CDR2 reads YSLEER. The CDR3 DNA is TGCGCCAGCAGCCAAGATACTTTTACTGAAGCTTTCTTT. This codes for CASSQDTFTEAFF.

The chain uses TRBV5-4 and TRBJ1-6; 7 bases are a match to TRBD1. The CDR3 has 17 residues. The V gene's germline CDR1 is SGHNT and CDR2 YYREEE (reference sequence). V was pared by 1 base and J by 6 bases, with 10 bases of the junction left unmatched. The CDR3 DNA reads TGTGCCAGCAGCTTGAGGGACAGTTACCCTCTTAATTCACCCCTCCACTTT. Translating gives CASSLRDSYPLNSPLHF. Complete variable domain (other parts from reference TRBV5-4 and TRBJ1-6): ETGVTQSPTHLIKTRGQQVTLRCSSQSGHNTVSWYQQALGQGPQFIFQYYREEENGRGNFPPRFSGLQFPNYSSELNVNALELDDSALYLCASSLRDSYPLNSPLHFGNGTRLTVT.

This clone was counted a single time. The chain links TRBV5-1 to TRBJ2-5; 8 nucleotides agree with TRBD2. Germline CDR1 SGHRS, CDR2 YFSETQ. The CDR3 consists of 17 residues. The V and J ends lost 0 bases and 0 bases, in that order; junction bases with no gene match: 7. CDR3 sequence: CASSLGPAGEYQETQYF. The CDR3 DNA sequence: TGCGCCAGCAGCTTGGGCCCAGCGGGGGAGTACCAAGAGACCCAGTACTTC.

The V call is TRBV30, the J call TRBJ1-1; a weak D match, TRBD1 (5 bases). V was trimmed by 2 bases and J by 1 base, leaving 8 bases between them. Germline V gene data show CDR1 as GTSNPN and CDR2 as SVGIG (reference sequence). This CDR3 is built from 13 residues. As DNA, the CDR3 is TGTGCCTGGAGTTACACAGGGAACACTGAAGCTTTCTTT. Its translation: CAWSYTGNTEAFF.

This chain joins TRBV7-8 and TRBJ2-2; no firm D call. The CDR3 loop spans 13 amino acids. Germline V gives CDR1 SGHVS, CDR2 FQNEAQ. With 2 bases removed from V and 5 bases from J, the gap between germline ends came to 6 bases. This CDR3 reads CASSLFETGELFF. CDR3 coding DNA: TGTGCCAGCAGCTTATTCGAGACCGGGGAGCTGTTTTTT.

The rearrangement uses TRBV7-2 and TRBJ1-5; 8 bases fit TRBD1. The trim removed 4 bases at V and 4 bases at J, leaving 3 bases unmatched. CDR3 length equals 14 residues. Per the germline V gene, CDR1 is SGHTA and CDR2 is FQGNSA. The CDR3: CASSYGQGNQPQHF. CDR3 sequence (DNA): TGTGCCAGCAGCTACGGACAGGGTAATCAGCCCCAGCATTTT.

This chain joins TRBV6-4 and TRBJ2-6; 8 positions match TRBD2. The germline V gene has CDR1 MRHNA and CDR2 SNTAGT. This CDR3 comprises 17 residues. V gave up 0 bases and J gave up 3 bases; unmatched junction bases: 4. CDR3 sequence reads: CASSDSAGVGGANVLTF. The CDR3 coding sequence is TGTGCCAGCAGTGACTCAGCGGGGGTTGGTGGGGCCAACGTCCTGACTTTC.

The rearrangement links TRBV4-2 to TRBJ2-1; 7 positions match TRBD2. CDR3 size: 16 residues. Germline loops: CDR1 LGHNA, CDR2 YNFKEQ. V lost 1 base and J lost 8; bases outside the gene matches: 11. CDR3 DNA: TGTGCCAGCAGCCAAGGGCCAGCGGGGTCCGTGGATGAGCAGTTCTTC. Translating gives CASSQGPAGSVDEQFF.

This rearrangement joins TRBV6-2 or TRBV6-3 to TRBJ1-1; 7 nucleotides match TRBD1. The CDR3 runs 12 residues. Looked up from germline, CDR1 is MNHEY and CDR2 is SVGEGT. Unmatched junction bases numbered 7, after V lost 7 bases and J lost 8 bases. The CDR3, as DNA: TGTGCCAGCACCCCAGGGGGAGTGGAAGCTTTCTTT. Protein sequence: CASTPGGVEAFF.

The chain links TRBV5-1 to TRBJ2-1, with D maybe TRBD2 (6 bases). Looked up from germline, CDR1 is SGHRS and CDR2 is YFSETQ. V dropped 4 bases and J dropped 6 bases, with 17 bases sitting between them. The CDR3 contains 15 residues. This CDR3 is CASSPYTVGGNEQFF. The DNA of the CDR3 is TGCGCCAGCAGCCCCTACACTGTGGGGGGCAATGAGCAGTTCTTC.

The chain carries TRBV28 and TRBJ1-3; 11 bases fit TRBD1. There are 17 residues in the CDR3. With V trimmed by 6 bases and J by 4 bases, 11 bases remained unmatched. Per the germline V gene, CDR1 is MDHEN and CDR2 is SYDVKM. The CDR3 region is CASSTPGTGGSGNTIYF. The CDR3 DNA reads as TGTGCCAGCAGCACACCCGGGACAGGGGGTTCGGGAAACACCATATATTTT.

The chain couples TRBV7-9 to TRBJ2-2; no firm D call. The CDR3 totals 15 residues. The V end was cut by 7 bases, the J end by 5 bases, with 17 bases between. Germline V CDR1 and CDR2: SEHNR, FQNEAQ (reference sequence). The CDR3 spells CASTQKNGETGELFF. Written as DNA, the CDR3 is TGTGCCAGCACCCAAAAAAACGGTGAAACCGGGGAGCTGTTTTTT.

This rearrangement joins TRBV11-2 to TRBJ2-1; 8 positions agree with TRBD1. The CDR3 runs 16 residues. The trim removed 5 bases at V and 6 bases at J, leaving 12 bases unmatched. Germline V gives CDR1 SGHAT, CDR2 FQNNGV. In nucleotides, the CDR3 is TGTGCCAGCAGCCTGCGACAGGGGATTGGGATCAATGAGCAGTTCTTC. As protein: CASSLRQGIGINEQFF.

Only a few counts were recorded for this clone. The rearrangement links TRBV7-2 to TRBJ2-3, with D uncertain. Germline values: CDR1 SGHTA, CDR2 FQGNSA. V lost 4 bases to trimming and J lost 2 bases, with 4 bases between them. The CDR3 has 12 amino acids. CDR3 loop: CASSSNTDTQYF. In nucleotides, the CDR3 is TGTGCCAGCAGCTCAAACACAGATACGCAGTATTTT.

The rearrangement uses TRBV5-1 and TRBJ2-1, with D possibly matching TRBD1 (6 bases). Trimming shortened V by 4 bases and J by 6 bases, and 14 bases separated the two germline ends. This CDR3 has 14 residues. Looked up from germline, CDR1 is SGHRS and CDR2 is YFSETQ. CDR3 in amino acids: CASSKMDSTNEQFF. CDR3 DNA sequence: TGCGCCAGCAGCAAAATGGACAGTACCAATGAGCAGTTCTTC.

The V call is TRBV27, the J call TRBJ2-1; unclear D gene. The V end was cut by 2 bases, the J end by 6 bases, with 5 bases between. The CDR3 contains 12 residues. Germline V gives CDR1 MNHEY, CDR2 SMNVEV (reference sequence). The CDR3: CASSLNRNEQFF. CDR3 nucleotides: TGTGCCAGCAGTTTAAATCGCAATGAGCAGTTCTTC.

This chain uses TRBV7-8 with TRBJ1-5, with D perhaps TRBD1 (5 bases). This CDR3 region has 15 residues. Germline-derived CDR1 and CDR2 are SGHVS and FQNEAQ. V dropped 5 bases and J dropped 4 bases, with 15 bases sitting between them. The CDR3 coding sequence is TGTGCCAGCAGCCCAAAGCCGGGGGGTAATCAGCCCCAGCATTTT. Translation gives CASSPKPGGNQPQHF.

Only one count was recorded for this clone. The rearrangement uses TRBV7-5 and TRBJ1-1; the table's D call of TRBD1 was not tested on the DNA. TRBV7-5 is deemed a pseudogene. The CDR3 consists of 15 residues. CDR3 sequence reads: CVRRQPWDRKTEAFF. CDR3 bases: TGTGTCAGAAGGCAACCCTGGGACAGAAAAACTGAAGCTTTCTTT.

The rearrangement joins TRBV7-9 to TRBJ2-1; a weak D match, TRBD2 (6 bases). This CDR3 comprises 16 residues. V lost 3 bases, J lost 5 bases, and 17 bases lay in between. Germline V lookup: CDR1 SEHNR, CDR2 FQNEAQ (reference sequence). This chain's CDR3 is CASSFRDSILNNEQFF. CDR3 in DNA: TGTGCCAGCAGCTTTCGGGACTCTATTCTCAACAATGAGCAGTTCTTC.

This clone is a singleton in its sample. The gene calls are TRBV5-4 and TRBJ1-1; D unresolved. The CDR3 length is 14 residues. Trimming left V 2 bases short and J 4 bases short, with 12 bases between. Germline loops: CDR1 SGHNT, CDR2 YYREEE (reference sequence). The CDR3, as DNA: TGTGCCAGCAGCTTACCGGGAAGCGGCACTGAAGCTTTCTTT. Protein sequence: CASSLPGSGTEAFF.

V is TRBV19 and J is TRBJ1-3; D remains unclear. V lost 3 bases and J 0 bases, leaving 9 bases between the germline ends. CDR3 length: 15 residues. Germline-derived CDR1 and CDR2 are LNHDA and SQIVND (reference sequence). The CDR3 DNA is TGTGCCAGTAGTATTTGGAGCCCCTCTGGAAACACCATATATTTT. It encodes CASSIWSPSGNTIYF.

This sequence joins TRBV9 and TRBJ1-4; the D gene is possibly TRBD1 (5 bases). This CDR3 comprises 13 residues. V was shortened by 2 bases and J by 8 bases, with 10 bases between the two germline ends. Germline CDR1 SGDLS, CDR2 YYNGEE. The CDR3 DNA reads TGTGCCAGCAGCGTGTCAGGGTCCGAAAAACTGTTTTTT. It translates to CASSVSGSEKLFF.

V gene TRBV2 combines with J gene TRBJ1-4; 7 nucleotides agree with TRBD1. J gave up 8 bases and V 6 bases, and 9 bases lay outside the gene matches. The germline CDR1 and CDR2 sequences are SNHLY and FYNNEI. CDR3 length: 14 residues. CDR3 sequence (DNA): TGTGCCAGCAGGGCTGACAGGGACCGGGAAAAACTGTTTTTT. Translation gives CASRADRDREKLFF. The full variable domain, with the rest looked up from reference TRBV2 and TRBJ1-4, is EPEVTQTPSHQVTQMGQEVILRCVPISNHLYFYWYRQILGQKVEFLVSFYNNEISEKSEIFDDQFSVERPDGSNFTLKIRSTKLEDSAMYFCASRADRDREKLFFGSGTQLSVL.

In this sample, this clone turned up once. This chain connects TRBV5-1 to TRBJ2-1; D gene ambiguous. Germline lookup yields CDR1 SGHRS and CDR2 YFSETQ. Between the trimmed V and J ends, which lost 0 bases and 1 base, there was a span of 11 bases. The CDR3 is 16 residues long. This CDR3 reads CASSLASYLSYNEQFF. The CDR3 DNA is TGCGCCAGCAGCTTGGCATCCTACCTTTCCTACAATGAGCAGTTCTTC.

The chain joins TRBV9 to TRBJ2-5; D may be TRBD1 (6 bases). This CDR3 region has 17 residues. Germline V gene sequence: CDR1 SGDLS, CDR2 YYNGEE. V was shortened by 4 bases and J by 1 base, with 20 bases between the two germline ends. CDR3 DNA: TGTGCCAGCAGCCCCACGTGGCTACAGGGATTCCAAGAGACCCAGTACTTC. This sequence encodes CASSPTWLQGFQETQYF. Together with reference TRBV9 and TRBJ2-5, the CDR3 gives the full variable domain: DSGVTQTPKHLITATGQRVTLRCSPRSGDLSVYWYQQSLDQGLQFLIQYYNGEERAKGNILERFSAQQFPDLHSELNLSSLELGDSALYFCASSPTWLQGFQETQYFGPGTRLLVL.

The chain employs TRBV3-1 (or the pseudogene TRBV3-2) and TRBJ1-1; D possibly corresponds to TRBD1 (5 bases). Trimming took off 1 base at V and 0 bases at J, with 9 bases between the two ends. From germline, CDR1 is LGHDT and CDR2 YNNKEL (reference sequence). The CDR3 covers 15 residues. CDR3 region: CASSQGQIMNTEAFF. CDR3 DNA: TGTGCCAGCAGCCAAGGACAGATAATGAACACTGAAGCTTTCTTT.